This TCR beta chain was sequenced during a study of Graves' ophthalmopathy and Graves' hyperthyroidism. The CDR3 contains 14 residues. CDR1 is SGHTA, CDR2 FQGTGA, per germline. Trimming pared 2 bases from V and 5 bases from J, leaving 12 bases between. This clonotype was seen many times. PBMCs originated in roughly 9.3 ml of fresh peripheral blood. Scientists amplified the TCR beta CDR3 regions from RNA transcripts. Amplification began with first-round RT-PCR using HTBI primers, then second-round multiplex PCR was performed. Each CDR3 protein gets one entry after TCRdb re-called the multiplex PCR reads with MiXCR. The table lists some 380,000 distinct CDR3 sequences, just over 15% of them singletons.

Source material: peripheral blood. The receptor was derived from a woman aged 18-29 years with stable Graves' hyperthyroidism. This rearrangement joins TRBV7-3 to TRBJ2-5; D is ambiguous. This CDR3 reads CASSLLPSSETQYF. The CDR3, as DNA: TGTGCCAGCAGCTTACTTCCCTCCTCTGAGACCCAGTACTTC.